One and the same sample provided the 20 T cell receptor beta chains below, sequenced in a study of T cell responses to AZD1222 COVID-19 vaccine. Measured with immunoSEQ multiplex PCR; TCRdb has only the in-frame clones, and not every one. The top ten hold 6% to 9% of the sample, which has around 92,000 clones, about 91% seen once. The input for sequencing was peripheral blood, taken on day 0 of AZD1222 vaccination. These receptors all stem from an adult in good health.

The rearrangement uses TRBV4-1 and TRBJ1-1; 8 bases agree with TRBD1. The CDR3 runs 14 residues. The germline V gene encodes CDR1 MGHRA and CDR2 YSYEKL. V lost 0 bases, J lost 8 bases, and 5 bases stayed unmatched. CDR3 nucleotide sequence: TGCGCCAGCAGCCAAGATGGGGACAGGCTAGAAGCTTTCTTT. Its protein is CASSQDGDRLEAFF.

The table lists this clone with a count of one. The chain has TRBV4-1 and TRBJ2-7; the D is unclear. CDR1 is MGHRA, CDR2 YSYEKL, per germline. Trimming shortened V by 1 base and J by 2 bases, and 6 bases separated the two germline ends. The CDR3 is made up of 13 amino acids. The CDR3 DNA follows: TGCGCCAGCAGCCAAGGTAACACCTACGAGCAGTACTTC. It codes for CASSQGNTYEQYF.

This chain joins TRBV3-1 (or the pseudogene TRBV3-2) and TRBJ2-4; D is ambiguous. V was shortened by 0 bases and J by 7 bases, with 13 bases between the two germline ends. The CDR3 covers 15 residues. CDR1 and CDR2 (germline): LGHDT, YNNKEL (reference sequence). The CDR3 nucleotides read TGTGCCAGCAGCCAAGATATAATGAGGCAGAACATTCAGTACTTC. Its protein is CASSQDIMRQNIQYF.

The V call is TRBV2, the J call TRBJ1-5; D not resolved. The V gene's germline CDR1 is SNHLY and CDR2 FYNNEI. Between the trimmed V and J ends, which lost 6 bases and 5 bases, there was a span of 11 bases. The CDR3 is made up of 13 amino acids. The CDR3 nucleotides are TGTGCCAGCAGCGTTGACCGAGATCAGCCCCAGCATTTT. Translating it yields CASSVDRDQPQHF.

CDR3 residues: CASSSGGRGQGYYEQYF. The DNA for the CDR3 is TGTGCCAGCAGCTCAGGGGGTAGGGGACAGGGCTACTACGAGCAGTACTTC. This chain joins TRBV7-2 and TRBJ2-7; 9 bases match TRBD1. V was clipped by 4 bases and J by 3 bases; unmatched bases: 13. The germline V gene has CDR1 SGHTA and CDR2 FQGNSA. CDR3 length: 17 amino acids.

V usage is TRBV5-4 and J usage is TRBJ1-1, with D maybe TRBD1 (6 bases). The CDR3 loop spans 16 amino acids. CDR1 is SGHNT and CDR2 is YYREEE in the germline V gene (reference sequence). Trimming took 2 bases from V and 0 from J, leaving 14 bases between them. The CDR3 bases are TGTGCCAGCAGCTTTGATTTAGGGGGACTGAACACTGAAGCTTTCTTT. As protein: CASSFDLGGLNTEAFF.

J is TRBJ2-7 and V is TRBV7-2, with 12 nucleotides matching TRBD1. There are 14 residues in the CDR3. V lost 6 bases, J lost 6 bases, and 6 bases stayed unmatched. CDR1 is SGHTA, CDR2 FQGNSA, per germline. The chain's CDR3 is CASSYGTGGIEQYF. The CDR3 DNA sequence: TGTGCCAGCAGTTACGGGACAGGGGGCATCGAGCAGTACTTC.

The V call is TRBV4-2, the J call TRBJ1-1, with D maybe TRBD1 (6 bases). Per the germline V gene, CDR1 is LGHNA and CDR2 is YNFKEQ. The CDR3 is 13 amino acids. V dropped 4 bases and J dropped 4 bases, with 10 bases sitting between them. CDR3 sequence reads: CASSPRTVTEAFF. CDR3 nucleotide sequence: TGTGCCAGCAGCCCACGGACAGTCACTGAAGCTTTCTTT.

The CDR3 region has the DNA TGTGCCAGCAGCGGACGGGGGGCGAGGACTGAAGCTTTCTTT. It translates to CASSGRGARTEAFF. The chain combines TRBV9 with TRBJ1-1; possible D gene TRBD1, 6 bases. Germline values: CDR1 SGDLS, CDR2 YYNGEE. CDR3 length equals 14 residues. The germline V and J ends were trimmed by 3 bases and 5 bases, with 14 bases remaining between them.

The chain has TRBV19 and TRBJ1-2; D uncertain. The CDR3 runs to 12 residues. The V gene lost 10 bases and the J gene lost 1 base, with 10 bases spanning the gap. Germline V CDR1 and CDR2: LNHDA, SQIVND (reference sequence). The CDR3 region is CATRESNYGYTF. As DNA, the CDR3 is TGTGCCACCCGTGAAAGTAACTATGGCTACACCTTC.

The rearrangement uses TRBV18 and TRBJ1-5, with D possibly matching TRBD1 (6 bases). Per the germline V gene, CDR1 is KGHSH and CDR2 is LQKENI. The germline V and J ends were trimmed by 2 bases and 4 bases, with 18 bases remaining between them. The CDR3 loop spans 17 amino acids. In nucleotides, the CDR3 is TGTGCCAGCTCACCAATTCAGGGTCCCAGGGGAAATCAGCCCCAGCATTTT. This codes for CASSPIQGPRGNQPQHF.

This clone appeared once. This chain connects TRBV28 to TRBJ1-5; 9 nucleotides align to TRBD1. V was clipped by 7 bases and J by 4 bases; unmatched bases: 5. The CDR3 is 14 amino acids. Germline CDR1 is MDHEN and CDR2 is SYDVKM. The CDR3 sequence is CASTPGQGNQPQHF. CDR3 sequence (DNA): TGTGCCAGCACGCCGGGACAGGGTAATCAGCCCCAGCATTTT.

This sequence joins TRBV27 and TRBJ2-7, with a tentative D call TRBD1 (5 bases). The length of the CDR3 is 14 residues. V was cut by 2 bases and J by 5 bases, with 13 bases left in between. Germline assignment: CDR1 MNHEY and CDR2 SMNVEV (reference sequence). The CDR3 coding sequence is TGTGCCAGCAGTTTAGGGTCAGGGCTCGACGAGCAGTACTTC. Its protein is CASSLGSGLDEQYF.

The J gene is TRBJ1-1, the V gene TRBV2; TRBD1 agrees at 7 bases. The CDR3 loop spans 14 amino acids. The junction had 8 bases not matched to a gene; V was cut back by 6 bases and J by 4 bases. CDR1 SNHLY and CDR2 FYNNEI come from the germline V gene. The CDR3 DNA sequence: TGTGCCAGCAGCAACAGGGGCGCTGGCACTGAAGCTTTCTTT. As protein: CASSNRGAGTEAFF.

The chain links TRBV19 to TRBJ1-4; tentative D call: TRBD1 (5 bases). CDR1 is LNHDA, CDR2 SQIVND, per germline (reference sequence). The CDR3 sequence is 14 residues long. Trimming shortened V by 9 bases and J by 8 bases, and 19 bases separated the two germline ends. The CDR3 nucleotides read TGTGCCAGCACGAGTCGATCCCGGGGGGAAAAACTGTTTTTT. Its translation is CASTSRSRGEKLFF. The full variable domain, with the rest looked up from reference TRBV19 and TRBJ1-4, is DGGITQSPKYLFRKEGQNVTLSCEQNLNHDAMYWYRQDPGQGLRLIYYSQIVNDFQKGDIAEGYSVSREKKESFPLTVTSAQKNPTAFYLCASTSRSRGEKLFFGSGTQLSVL.

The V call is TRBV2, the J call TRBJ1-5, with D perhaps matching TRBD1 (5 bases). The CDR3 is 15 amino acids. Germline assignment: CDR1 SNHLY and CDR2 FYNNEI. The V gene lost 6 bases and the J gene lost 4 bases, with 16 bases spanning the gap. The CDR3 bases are TGTGCCAGCAGGGCCGGAGTCAGGGTTAATCAGCCCCAGCATTTT. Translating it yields CASRAGVRVNQPQHF.

The CDR3 DNA reads as TGTGCCAGCAGCTTAGCAGGGAAAAACTCTGGAAACACCATATATTTT. Translating it yields CASSLAGKNSGNTIYF. The V gene is TRBV7-9, the J gene TRBJ1-3; D is uncertain. Looked up from germline, CDR1 is SEHNR and CDR2 is FQNEAQ (reference sequence). The CDR3 is 16 residues long. The V end was cut by 0 bases, the J end by 0 bases, with 9 bases between.

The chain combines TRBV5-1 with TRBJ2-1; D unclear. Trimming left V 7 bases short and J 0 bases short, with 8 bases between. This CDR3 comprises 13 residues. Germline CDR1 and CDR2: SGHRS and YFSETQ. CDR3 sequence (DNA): TGCGCCAGCTCTGGGTCCTCCTACAATGAGCAGTTCTTC. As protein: CASSGSSYNEQFF.

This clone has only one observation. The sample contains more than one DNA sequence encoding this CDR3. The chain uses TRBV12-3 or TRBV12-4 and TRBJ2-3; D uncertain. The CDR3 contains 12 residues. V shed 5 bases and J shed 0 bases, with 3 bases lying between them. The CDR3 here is CASSTSTDTQYF. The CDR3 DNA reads TGTGCCAGCAGTACTAGCACAGATACGCAGTATTTT.

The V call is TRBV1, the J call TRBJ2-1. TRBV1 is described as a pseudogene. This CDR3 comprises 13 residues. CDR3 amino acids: CTSSQGRSNEQFF. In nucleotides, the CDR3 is TGCACCAGCAGTCAGGGGAGGAGCAATGAGCAGTTCTTC.